This TCR beta chain was identified in a study of blood T cell repertoires in COVID-19. Trimming stripped 3 bases from V and 8 bases from J, with 13 bases between. The CDR3 extends over 13 amino acids. Study processing details: Researchers report that nucleated cell counts were estimated from reference gene primer amplification. Measured with immunoSEQ multiplex PCR; TCRdb has only the in-frame clones, and not every one. The V and J calls and clone size were taken over from that table, and D and trimming were inferred from the DNA. The sample includes about 92,000 clones, over 75% of them seen just once.

The TCR sequence derives from an elderly woman with active or convalescent COVID-19. The V gene is TRBV12-3 or TRBV12-4, the J gene TRBJ1-2; possibly TRBD1 for D (5 bases). Specimen: peripheral blood. CDR3 region: CASSFRGNRGYTF. For the CDR3, the DNA is TGTGCCAGCAGTTTCCGGGGGAATAGGGGCTACACCTTC.